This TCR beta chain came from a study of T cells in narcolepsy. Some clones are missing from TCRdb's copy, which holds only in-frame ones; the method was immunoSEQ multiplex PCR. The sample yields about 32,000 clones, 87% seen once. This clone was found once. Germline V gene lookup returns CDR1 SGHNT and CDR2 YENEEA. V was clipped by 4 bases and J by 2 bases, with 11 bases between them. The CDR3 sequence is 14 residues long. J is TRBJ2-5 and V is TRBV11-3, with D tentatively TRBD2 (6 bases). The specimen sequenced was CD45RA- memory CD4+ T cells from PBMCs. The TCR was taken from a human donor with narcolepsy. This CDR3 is CASSSLAEQETQYF. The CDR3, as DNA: TGTGCCAGCAGCTCGTTAGCGGAACAAGAGACCCAGTACTTC.